This TCR beta chain came from a study of T cells in Graves' hyperthyroidism and ophthalmopathy. General study findings and limits: Most expanded thyroid clonotypes above 0.001 also appeared in blood.

This clonotype was observed many times. Its antigen is still unknown. Patients were excluded for uncontrolled infection, other autoimmune disease, pregnancy or lactation. The source of the PBMCs was around 10 ml of fresh peripheral blood. Researchers amplified the TCR beta CDR3 regions from RNA transcripts. An initial round of RT-PCR targeting the TCR CDR3 relied on the HTBI primer set. One entry per CDR3 protein, called by TCRdb with MiXCR from the multiplex PCR reads. This sample has 360,000 or so distinct CDR3 sequences, with 13% to 15% found just once. V shed 6 bases and J shed 3 bases, with 12 bases lying between them. The CDR3 loop spans 14 amino acids. Germline V gene data show CDR1 as SNHLY and CDR2 as FYNNEI.

This sequence was found in an older woman with Graves' ophthalmopathy. The rearrangement uses TRBV2 and TRBJ1-5, with D perhaps TRBD1 (5 bases). Sequencing input: blood. The CDR3: CASSGAQDNQPQHF. The CDR3 bases are TGTGCCAGCAGCGGGGCCCAGGACAATCAGCCCCAGCATTTT.